The next 16 T cell receptor beta chains were all read from a single sample in a study of PD-L1 blockade in urothelial cancer. Data came from immunoSEQ multiplex PCR; TCRdb stores just in-frame clones and leaves some out. The data show fewer than 90,000 clones, less than 95% seen once. The time point was: peripheral blood 6 weeks after treatment start. Sequencing used PBMCs, obtained around atezolizumab (anti-PD-L1) treatment. The receptor source for this set is a woman of 80 years or more with urothelial cancer.

The chain has TRBV29-1 and TRBJ1-5; D is ambiguous. V was pared by 5 bases and J by 2 bases, with 13 bases between. The CDR3 loop spans 14 amino acids. Germline V lookup: CDR1 SQVTM, CDR2 ANQGSEA. The CDR3 DNA reads TGCAGCGTTTGGGAGTCCAATGGCAATCAGCCCCAGCATTTT. The encoded protein is CSVWESNGNQPQHF.

V usage is TRBV4-2 and J usage is TRBJ1-5, with D possibly TRBD1 on 5 matching bases. Germline-derived CDR1 and CDR2 are LGHNA and YNFKEQ. This CDR3 contains 14 residues. The V gene lost 0 bases and the J gene lost 5 bases, with 8 bases spanning the gap. Written as DNA, the CDR3 is TGTGCCAGCAGCCAAGAGTCAGGGTATCAGCCCCAGCATTTT. It is translated as CASSQESGYQPQHF.

The chain carries TRBV5-4 and TRBJ1-1; the match to TRBD1 covers 8 bases. The germline CDR1 and CDR2 sequences are SGHNT and YYREEE (reference sequence). J was trimmed by 5 bases and V by 0 bases; bases with no gene match: 3. This CDR3 has 14 residues. The CDR3 loop reads CASSLAGGGTEAFF. DNA for the CDR3: TGTGCCAGCAGCTTGGCAGGGGGCGGGACTGAAGCTTTCTTT.

V is TRBV5-1 and J is TRBJ2-5; no reliable D call. The CDR3 runs 15 residues. Trimming pared 4 bases from V and 2 bases from J, leaving 15 bases between. Germline V gives CDR1 SGHRS, CDR2 YFSETQ. The CDR3 sequence is CASSPGLARQETQYF. DNA for the CDR3: TGCGCCAGCAGCCCGGGTCTGGCAAGACAAGAGACCCAGTACTTC.

This chain connects TRBV27 to TRBJ1-2, with 8 bases lining up with TRBD1. The V and J ends lost 2 bases and 2 bases, in that order; junction bases with no gene match: 7. Germline CDR1 reads MNHEY; CDR2 reads SMNVEV (reference sequence). The CDR3 length is 16 residues. The CDR3 is CASSLTYRTGNYGYTF. The CDR3 nucleotides are TGTGCCAGCAGTTTAACATACCGGACAGGGAACTATGGCTACACCTTC.

The chain joins TRBV19 to TRBJ2-1; weak D call: TRBD1 (8 bases). The germline gives CDR1 LNHDA, CDR2 SQIVND (reference sequence). The CDR3 contains 15 residues. V dropped 5 bases and J dropped 4 bases, with 15 bases sitting between them. As DNA, the CDR3 is TGTGCCAGTAGTCCAGGGGGCGGGGGTTACAATGAGCAGTTCTTC. Amino acids: CASSPGGGGYNEQFF.

The chain joins TRBV6-1 to TRBJ2-5; perhaps TRBD1 as D (6 bases). This CDR3 is 13 amino acids long. Trimming left V 7 bases short and J 5 bases short, with 14 bases between. The germline CDR1 and CDR2 sequences are MNHNS and SASEGT. The CDR3 DNA reads TGTGCCAGCAATCTCAGGGGCCGGGAGACCCAGTACTTC. It encodes CASNLRGRETQYF.

CDR3 in amino acids: CASSPGGGRETQYF. The CDR3 region has the DNA TGCGCCAGCAGCCCCGGCGGGGGTCGGGAGACCCAGTACTTC. J is TRBJ2-5 and V is TRBV5-1; the match to TRBD2 covers 7 bases. The V segment lost 4 bases and the J segment 5 bases; nucleotides outside the gene matches: 8. Germline V lookup: CDR1 SGHRS, CDR2 YFSETQ. The CDR3 contains 14 residues.

Points on this clone: The junction departs from germline at one end; a sequencing error may be responsible. V usage is TRBV28 and J usage is TRBJ2-7; D is perhaps TRBD2 (6 bases). Germline V gene lookup returns CDR1 MDHEN and CDR2 SYDVKM. The CDR3 covers 13 residues. This CDR3 reads CASSWGSRERVDF. CDR3 DNA sequence: TGTGCCAGCAGTTGGGGGAGTCGGGAGCGGGTGGACTTC. The whole variable domain, filled in from reference TRBV28 and TRBJ2-7, reads DVKVTQSSRYLVKRTGEKVFLECVQDMDHENMFWYRQDPGLGLRLIYFSYDVKMKEKGDIPEGYSVSREKKERFSLILESASTNQTSMYLCASSWGSRERVDFGPGTRLTVT.

The rearrangement links TRBV6-1 to TRBJ2-1, with 8 nucleotides matching TRBD2. Per germline, CDR1 MNHNS and CDR2 SASEGT. The CDR3 runs 17 residues. Trimming cost V 3 bases and J 0 bases; bases outside gene matches: 7. CDR3 DNA sequence: TGTGCCAGCAGTGATAGGGCTAGCGGGTTCTCCTACAATGAGCAGTTCTTC. This sequence encodes CASSDRASGFSYNEQFF.

This chain links TRBV10-3 with TRBJ2-1; 8 bases match TRBD1. CDR1 and CDR2 from the germline V gene are ENHRY and SYGVKD. The CDR3 runs 15 residues. After removal of 7 bases from V and 0 bases from J, the junction contained 5 bases not matched to a gene. The DNA of the CDR3 is TGTGCCATCACTACAACAGGGGGCTCCTACAATGAGCAGTTCTTC. Its protein product is CAITTTGGSYNEQFF.

The chain links TRBV18 to TRBJ1-1; perhaps TRBD1 as D (5 bases). There are 14 residues in the CDR3. Trimming took off 0 bases at V and 5 bases at J, with 10 bases between the two ends. CDR1 and CDR2 (germline): KGHSH, LQKENI. The CDR3, as DNA: TGTGCCAGCTCACCACCTCAGGGCTGGACTGAAGCTTTCTTT. This translates into CASSPPQGWTEAFF.

The chain has TRBV27 and TRBJ2-3; TRBD1 agrees at 9 bases. Germline V CDR1 and CDR2: MNHEY, SMNVEV (reference sequence). The V and J ends lost 4 bases and 2 bases, in that order; junction bases with no gene match: 4. This CDR3 spans 15 amino acids. Here the CDR3 reads CASSSDRGYTDTQYF. As DNA, the CDR3 is TGTGCCAGCAGTTCGGACAGGGGATACACAGATACGCAGTATTTT.

The rearrangement uses TRBV6-5 and TRBJ2-7; no clear D gene. The CDR3 totals 12 residues. Germline loops: CDR1 MNHEY, CDR2 SVGAGI. Trimming shortened V by 5 bases and J by 7 bases, and 12 bases separated the two germline ends. The CDR3: CASSPGPVEQYF. In DNA form, the CDR3 reads TGTGCCAGCAGTCCAGGTCCTGTGGAGCAGTACTTC.

The chain couples TRBV28 to TRBJ1-5; no clear D gene. Per the germline V gene, CDR1 is MDHEN and CDR2 is SYDVKM. V lost 6 bases and J 9 bases, leaving 6 bases between the germline ends. The CDR3 length is 10 residues. The CDR3 DNA is TGTGCCAGCAGCAGCGGGCCCCAGCATTTT. Translating gives CASSSGPQHF.

In its sample, this clone was seen a few times. CDR3: CASSRDRINTGELFF. CDR3 nucleotide sequence: TGCGCCAGCAGCCGGGACAGGATCAACACCGGGGAGCTGTTTTTT. This sequence joins TRBV5-1 and TRBJ2-2; 8 positions match TRBD1. CDR3 length: 15 amino acids. Germline values: CDR1 SGHRS, CDR2 YFSETQ. Trimming removed 4 bases from V and 2 bases from J; junction bases left unmatched: 4.